Shown below are 29 T cell receptor beta chains from a single sample sequenced in a study of T-cell reconstitution after alpha-beta-depleted transplantation in children. The TCRbeta library incorporated unique molecular identifiers. TCRdb reprocessed the PCR reads via MiXCR and lists one record per CDR3 protein. The sample has under 5,000 distinct CDR3 sequences, 7.3% seen once. The source material was PBMCs, mostly from graft donor cells, sampled 60 days after TCRalphabeta/CD19-depleted stem cell transplant. These receptors were collected from a boy in the first two years of life who had a stem cell transplant for SCID, so the T cells may come from the graft donor.

This clonotype is judged medium-sized (0.01 to 0.1%). This rearrangement joins TRBV29-1 to TRBJ2-5; D is uncertain. This CDR3 is built from 9 residues. CDR1 is SQVTM, CDR2 ANQGSEA, per germline. The CDR3: CPGAETQYF. Here the CDR3 DNA reads TGCCCCGGTGCAGAGACCCAGTACTTC.

This clonotype was counted many times. The V gene is TRBV5-1, the J gene TRBJ2-5; 13 nucleotides line up with TRBD2. V shed 0 bases, J shed 7 bases, and the junction held 9 bases outside the gene matches. Germline CDR1 and CDR2: SGHRS and YFSETQ. The CDR3 totals 17 residues. CDR3 nucleotides: TGCGCCAGCAGCTTGGTCTTACTAGCGGGGGGGCCCGGGACCCAGTACTTC. Amino acids: CASSLVLLAGGPGTQYF.

This clonotype is medium-sized in the sample. The chain combines TRBV5-1 with TRBJ1-6, with 9 bases identical to TRBD1. CDR3 length: 16 residues. V shed 4 bases and J 6 bases; nucleotides not matched to a gene: 8. Germline CDR1 reads SGHRS; CDR2 reads YFSETQ. This chain's CDR3 is CASSPSGTGPNSPLHF. Written as DNA, the CDR3 is TGCGCCAGCAGCCCATCCGGGACAGGGCCTAATTCACCCCTCCACTTT.

This clonotype has just a few counts. The V and J genes are TRBV10-2 and TRBJ1-1; D may be TRBD1 (5 bases). V lost 7 bases, J lost 2 bases, and 17 bases lay in between. CDR3 length: 15 amino acids. The germline CDR1 and CDR2 sequences are WSHSY and SAAADI. DNA of the CDR3: TGCGCCAGCATCCGATGGCAGGGCCCTAACACTGAAGCTTTCTTT. This encodes CASIRWQGPNTEAFF.

This clonotype was observed at least ten times. The chain is built from TRBV4-1 and TRBJ1-5, with 11 positions matching TRBD1. CDR3 length: 16 residues. The germline V gene encodes CDR1 MGHRA and CDR2 YSYEKL. V lost 4 bases to trimming and J lost 7 bases; unmatched junction nucleotides: 9. CDR3 loop: CASSRGQGASRQPQHF. CDR3 DNA sequence: TGCGCCAGCAGCCGAGGACAGGGGGCGTCAAGACAGCCCCAGCATTTT.

Relative to its sample, this clonotype is medium-sized. This rearrangement joins TRBV11-2 to TRBJ2-2, with D possibly being TRBD1 (5 bases). The CDR3 spans 19 residues. Germline CDR1 is SGHAT and CDR2 is FQNNGV. The germline V and J ends were trimmed by 5 bases and 4 bases, with 26 bases remaining between them. The DNA for the CDR3 is TGTGCCAGCAGCCCCCCGGGCGGACAAGGTCGACTGAGCACCGGGGAGCTGTTTTTT. Protein sequence: CASSPPGGQGRLSTGELFF.

By sample fraction, this clonotype is medium-sized. The chain employs TRBV5-1 and TRBJ1-5, with D maybe TRBD1 (6 bases). Trimming left V 4 bases short and J 5 bases short, with 16 bases between. This CDR3 is 15 amino acids long. Per the germline V gene, CDR1 is SGHRS and CDR2 is YFSETQ. In DNA, the CDR3 is TGCGCCAGCAGCGGGGGCCCCCCCGCCCATCAGCCCCAGCATTTT. Amino acid sequence: CASSGGPPAHQPQHF.

At least ten counts were recorded for this clonotype. The CDR3 sequence: CASSPRGSSYNSPLHF. As DNA, the CDR3 is TGCGCCAGCAGCCCCCGCGGCAGCTCCTATAATTCACCCCTCCACTTT. This chain links TRBV4-1 with TRBJ1-6; D gene unclear. Trimming cost V 4 bases and J 0 bases, with 10 bases left between them. The CDR3 has 16 amino acids. The germline V gene encodes CDR1 MGHRA and CDR2 YSYEKL.

By share, this clonotype ranks as medium-sized. The chain joins TRBV4-1 to TRBJ2-2, with TRBD2 matching 10 bases. Germline-derived CDR1 and CDR2 are MGHRA and YSYEKL. The trim removed 0 bases at V and 6 bases at J, leaving 4 bases unmatched. This CDR3 spans 16 amino acids. The CDR3 nucleotides are TGCGCCAGCAGCCAAGACGGGAGCGGGGGGGCCGGGGAGCTGTTTTTT. Protein: CASSQDGSGGAGELFF.

This clonotype is medium-sized (0.01 to 0.1%) in the sample. The genes are TRBV6-5 and TRBJ2-6; D unresolved. CDR3 length: 18 amino acids. Germline lookup yields CDR1 MNHEY and CDR2 SVGAGI. Between the trimmed V and J ends, which lost 2 bases and 0 bases, there was a span of 14 bases. DNA for the CDR3: TGTGCCAGCAGTTACAGATGGGCCCCGAGCTCTGGGGCCAACGTCCTGACTTTC. This translates into CASSYRWAPSSGANVLTF.

By share of the sample, this clonotype is medium-sized. The gene calls are TRBV10-3 and TRBJ2-2; weak D call: TRBD2 (5 bases). Per the germline V gene, CDR1 is ENHRY and CDR2 is SYGVKD. CDR3 length: 17 residues. V lost 6 bases, J lost 1 base, and 18 bases lay in between. CDR3 bases: TGTGCCATCAGCCGAGAGGAGGTGGGCAGGAACACCGGGGAGCTGTTTTTT. Translating gives CAISREEVGRNTGELFF.

This clonotype is labeled as medium-sized (0.01 to 0.1%). This chain joins TRBV6-5 and TRBJ2-1; TRBD2 matches 7 bases. V lost 10 bases, J lost 2 bases, and 5 bases stayed unmatched. CDR1 is MNHEY and CDR2 is SVGAGI in the germline V gene. The CDR3 has 13 residues. The CDR3 DNA sequence: TGTGCCACCGGGGAGGGGACCTACAATGAGCAGTTCTTC. Amino acid sequence: CATGEGTYNEQFF.

Ten or more counts support this clonotype. This rearrangement joins TRBV6-4 to TRBJ1-4; 7 nucleotides match TRBD1. Trimming at V came to 2 bases and at J to 4 bases, leaving 4 bases not matched to a gene. Looked up from germline, CDR1 is MRHNA and CDR2 is SNTAGT. This CDR3 region has 15 residues. The CDR3 bases are TGTGCCAGCAGTGACGGGGACAGCGATAATGAAAAACTGTTTTTT. As protein: CASSDGDSDNEKLFF.

This clonotype is classed as medium-sized (0.01 to 0.1%). This chain joins TRBV7-9 and TRBJ2-7; D call uncertain. CDR3 length: 15 amino acids. With 4 bases removed from V and 3 bases from J, the gap between germline ends came to 16 bases. CDR1 and CDR2 from the germline V gene are SEHNR and FQNEAQ (reference sequence). The CDR3 DNA reads as TGTGCCAGCAGCTGCGAAAACATACAGAGCTACGAGCAGTACTTC. Translation gives CASSCENIQSYEQYF.

The sample holds many counts of this clonotype. The genes are TRBV18 and TRBJ2-7; possible D gene TRBD1, 6 bases. The CDR3 has 15 residues. Germline loops: CDR1 KGHSH, CDR2 LQKENI. V shed 1 base and J shed 7 bases, with 17 bases lying between them. CDR3 region: CASSPLRGSSREQYF. The CDR3 nucleotides are TGTGCCAGCTCACCACTTAGGGGGAGTTCGCGGGAGCAGTACTTC. Drawing the rest from reference TRBV18 and TRBJ2-7, the complete variable domain is NAGVMQNPRHLVRRRGQEARLRCSPMKGHSHVYWYRQLPEEGLKFMVYLQKENIIDESGMPKERFSAEFPKEGPSILRIQQVVRGDSAAYFCASSPLRGSSREQYFGPGTRLTVT.

This clonotype was seen a few times. The chain has TRBV13 and TRBJ2-3; the match to TRBD2 covers 7 bases. The CDR3 runs to 17 residues. J gave up 4 bases and V 5 bases, and 15 bases lay outside the gene matches. Per the germline V gene, CDR1 is PRHDT and CDR2 is FYEKMQ (reference sequence). As DNA, the CDR3 is TGTGCCAGCAGCACCAGCTGGGCCGGGGGGATGCCAGATACGCAGTATTTT. It specifies CASSTSWAGGMPDTQYF.

This clonotype has ten or more counts. The chain carries TRBV9 and TRBJ1-2, with D unclear. The germline V gene has CDR1 SGDLS and CDR2 YYNGEE. The CDR3 has 14 amino acids. V was cut by 4 bases and J by 8 bases, with 18 bases left in between. CDR3 sequence (DNA): TGTGCCAGCAGCATCCCGGGGTCCCATTCGGGCTACACCTTC. It is translated as CASSIPGSHSGYTF.

This clonotype is classed as medium-sized. J is TRBJ1-6 and V is TRBV6-5; D unresolved. The germline V gene encodes CDR1 MNHEY and CDR2 SVGAGI. This CDR3 spans 14 amino acids. Trimming pared 7 bases from V and 4 bases from J, leaving 11 bases between. CDR3 nucleotide sequence: TGTGCCAGCACGGTACAGATTTATAATTCACCCCTCCACTTT. This gives the protein CASTVQIYNSPLHF.

This clonotype has at least ten counts. The V gene is TRBV11-2, the J gene TRBJ1-2; D gene uncertain. Germline V gene data show CDR1 as SGHAT and CDR2 as FQNNGV. This CDR3 region has 13 residues. Trimming shortened V by 4 bases and J by 5 bases, and 11 bases separated the two germline ends. The CDR3 coding sequence is TGTGCCAGCAGCTCCAGCTTGGGTTATGGCTACACCTTC. Translating it yields CASSSSLGYGYTF.

This clonotype is deemed medium-sized. The gene calls are TRBV28 and TRBJ2-7; 8 bases map to TRBD1. The germline gives CDR1 MDHEN, CDR2 SYDVKM. This CDR3 comprises 13 residues. The trim removed 6 bases at V and 5 bases at J, leaving 6 bases unmatched. CDR3 nucleotide sequence: TGTGCCAGCAGAGGACAGGGTAGGCACGAGCAGTACTTC. Amino acid sequence: CASRGQGRHEQYF.

This CDR3 reads CAISTRLGGIGDEQFF. CDR3 DNA: TGTGCCATCAGCACGCGGCTGGGGGGGATCGGCGATGAGCAGTTCTTC. This sequence joins TRBV28 and TRBJ2-1, with TRBD2 matching over 7 bases. There are 16 residues in the CDR3. Trimming took 10 bases from V and 8 from J; bases not matched to a gene: 20. Germline V gene sequence: CDR1 MDHEN, CDR2 SYDVKM.

This clonotype has ten or more counts. The V call is TRBV6-5, the J call TRBJ1-5; D possibly corresponds to TRBD1 (6 bases). V lost 5 bases, J lost 4 bases, and 18 bases lay in between. The CDR3 loop spans 16 amino acids. The germline V gene has CDR1 MNHEY and CDR2 SVGAGI. This CDR3 reads CASSTPGGGLNQPQHF. The CDR3 DNA follows: TGTGCCAGCAGTACACCCGGGGGGGGCTTGAATCAGCCCCAGCATTTT.

By proportion, this clonotype is medium-sized (0.01 to 0.1%). The chain uses TRBV24-1 and TRBJ1-6; no clear D gene. The germline V and J ends were trimmed by 3 bases and 9 bases, with 17 bases remaining between them. Germline values: CDR1 KGHDR, CDR2 SFDVKD. CDR3 length: 16 amino acids. CDR3 in amino acids: CATSDPGPYCRSPLHF. The CDR3 region has the DNA TGTGCCACCAGTGATCCCGGACCCTATTGTCGTTCACCCCTCCACTTT.

There are a few counts of this clonotype. The chain uses TRBV14 and TRBJ2-2; the D is unclear. Germline CDR1 reads SGHDN; CDR2 reads FVKESK. CDR3 length: 15 residues. Trimming removed 3 bases at V and 3 bases at J, with 11 bases between. For the CDR3, the DNA is TGTGCCAGCAGCCAGGTTAGGGTCGACACCGGGGAGCTGTTTTTT. It codes for CASSQVRVDTGELFF.

By frequency in the sample, this clonotype is medium-sized. The J gene is TRBJ1-5, the V gene TRBV3-1; no clear D gene. Germline CDR1 LGHDT, CDR2 YNNKEL (reference sequence). This CDR3 region has 12 residues. V was clipped by 1 base and J by 15 bases, with 13 bases between them. CDR3 DNA sequence: TGTGCCAGCAGCCAAGTAACGGACGGAAGGCATTTT. Translation gives CASSQVTDGRHF.

This clonotype was seen repeatedly, ten times or more. Germline and junction disagree at one end, which may indicate a read error. The rearrangement joins TRBV4-1 to TRBJ2-3; possibly TRBD1 for D (6 bases). The CDR3 is 18 amino acids. Germline values: CDR1 MGHRA, CDR2 YSYEKL. The CDR3 DNA follows: TGCGCCATCAGCCGCCAAACTAACAGGGCAATTAGCACAGATACGCAGTATTTT. It yields the protein CAISRQTNRAISTDTQYF.

In this sample, this clonotype turned up many times. This rearrangement joins TRBV5-4 to TRBJ1-5; TRBD1 aligns across 9 bases. CDR1 SGHNT and CDR2 YYREEE come from the germline V gene (reference sequence). The CDR3 totals 16 residues. V shed 1 base and J 3 bases; nucleotides not matched to a gene: 5. This CDR3 reads CASSLNRDRANQPQHF. DNA of the CDR3: TGTGCCAGCAGCTTGAACCGGGACAGGGCCAATCAGCCCCAGCATTTT.

There are a few counts of this clonotype. The chain's CDR3 is CASHRDPESTGELFF. The CDR3 DNA reads TGTGCCAGCCACCGGGACCCCGAGTCCACCGGGGAGCTGTTTTTT. The gene calls are TRBV5-4 and TRBJ2-2, with D perhaps given as TRBD1 or TRBD2 (5 bases each). V lost 7 bases to trimming and J lost 4 bases, with 17 bases between them. Per germline, CDR1 SGHNT and CDR2 YYREEE (reference sequence). This CDR3 spans 15 amino acids.

By share, this clonotype counts as medium-sized (0.01 to 0.1%). CDR3 sequence: CASSQLRVSVEQYF. In DNA form, the CDR3 reads TGTGCCAGCAGCCAATTAAGGGTCTCCGTCGAGCAGTACTTC. This chain uses TRBV12-3 or TRBV12-4 with TRBJ2-7, with D unresolved. V was cut by 6 bases and J by 6 bases, with 18 bases left in between. This CDR3 has 14 residues.